What follows is one TCR beta chain and its context. This entry is derived from a study of OX40 agonist ivuxolimab in advanced cancers. Per the germline V gene, CDR1 is SGHDT and CDR2 is YYEEEE. The CDR3 consists of 19 residues. Clones were read by immunoSEQ multiplex PCR, and TCRdb kept only the in-frame ones, dropping some. The sample lists about 41,000 clones, less than 85% seen once, with 3.5% to 5% in the top ten. Material: CD4+ or CD8+ T cells sorted from blood, obtained in a trial of the OX40 agonist ivuxolimab. The J gene is TRBJ2-5, the V gene TRBV5-6, with 9 bases matching TRBD1. The closer fit of TRBJ2-7 to the DNA end suggests the J call may be wrong. The receptor was derived from an adult with an advanced solid tumor such as melanoma, head and neck, liver or kidney cancer. The CDR3 region is CASSLPRDRVLPRAYEQYF. CDR3 nucleotide sequence: TGTGCCAGCAGCTTGCCACGGGACAGGGTCCTACCGAGGGCCTACGAGCAGTACTTC.